Each of the 6 T cell receptor beta chains below was sequenced from the same sample in a study of blood T cell repertoires in COVID-19. Data came from immunoSEQ multiplex PCR; TCRdb stores just in-frame clones and leaves some out. The table has 250,000 or so clones, over 70% seen once. The sequenced material came from PBMCs or T cells enriched from blood (not recorded which). The source is a woman in her forties who had been exposed to COVID-19.

The V call is TRBV10-3, the J call TRBJ1-1; 9 nucleotides line up with TRBD1. Trimming took 7 bases from V and 4 from J; bases not matched to a gene: 7. Germline CDR1 ENHRY, CDR2 SYGVKD. The CDR3 spans 14 residues. The CDR3 region has the DNA TGTGCCATCAAGGGACAGGGTAATGTCACTGAAGCTTTCTTT. Its protein product is CAIKGQGNVTEAFF.

This chain links TRBV13 with TRBJ2-2; TRBD2 matches at 10 bases. V dropped 6 bases and J dropped 0; count of bases not matched to a gene: 7. The germline gives CDR1 PRHDT, CDR2 FYEKMQ (reference sequence). This CDR3 has 17 residues. The CDR3 loop reads CASSPQGLASNTGELFF. The CDR3 nucleotides are TGTGCCAGCAGTCCGCAGGGACTAGCGTCGAACACCGGGGAGCTGTTTTTT.

The V gene is TRBV10-3, the J gene TRBJ1-3, with D unresolved. This CDR3 spans 16 amino acids. The V gene lost 3 bases and the J gene lost 2 bases, with 14 bases spanning the gap. Germline lookup yields CDR1 ENHRY and CDR2 SYGVKD. CDR3 residues: CAISDASGIAGNTIYF. The CDR3 region has the DNA TGTGCCATCAGTGATGCATCGGGTATAGCTGGAAACACCATATATTTT.

The chain employs TRBV7-9 and TRBJ1-3, with a possible D match to TRBD1 (5 bases). The germline V gene has CDR1 SEHNR and CDR2 FQNEAQ (reference sequence). The V gene lost 8 bases and the J gene lost 2 bases, with 13 bases spanning the gap. There are 14 residues in the CDR3. The CDR3 bases are TGTGCCAGCCTACCAGGGATCACTGGAAACACCATATATTTT. It is translated as CASLPGITGNTIYF. Variable domain in full (rest from reference TRBV7-9 and TRBJ1-3): DTGVSQNPRHKITKRGQNVTFRCDPISEHNRLYWYRQTLGQGPEFLTYFQNEAQLEKSRLLSDRFSAERPKGSFSTLEIQRTEQGDSAMYLCASLPGITGNTIYFGEGSWLTVV.

This clone was seen only once. This chain connects TRBV6-5 to TRBJ2-3; possibly TRBD2 for D (5 bases). Trimming took off 7 bases at V and 4 bases at J, with 18 bases between the two ends. The CDR3 has 15 amino acids. CDR1 MNHEY and CDR2 SVGAGI come from the germline V gene. The CDR3 nucleotides are TGTGCCAGCACCAGCGGCTCCCGGGTGGCAGATACGCAGTATTTT. It translates to CASTSGSRVADTQYF.

V and J are TRBV11-1 and TRBJ2-1, with D hard to call. Germline CDR1 and CDR2: SGHAT and FQDESV (reference sequence). The CDR3 has 12 amino acids. V lost 5 bases and J lost 8, with 10 bases in between. The CDR3 nucleotides read TGTGCCAGCAGCCCCTACGTGTATGAGCAGTTCTTC. Its translation: CASSPYVYEQFF.